What follows are 24 T cell receptor beta chains derived from one specimen sequenced in a study of somatic mutations in cytotoxic T cells in rheumatoid arthritis. TCRdb keeps only in-frame clones here, not all; method: immunoSEQ multiplex PCR. The sample records about 15,000 clones, approximately 75% being singletons. Sequenced input: CD8+ T cells sorted from blood. All receptors come from an adult with rheumatoid arthritis.

This sequence joins TRBV27 and TRBJ2-1; tentative D call: TRBD2 (6 bases). The CDR3 loop spans 14 amino acids. Trimming pared 3 bases from V and 1 base from J, leaving 7 bases between. Germline V gene lookup returns CDR1 MNHEY and CDR2 SMNVEV (reference sequence). CDR3 sequence reads: CASSLGGSYNEQFF. CDR3 DNA: TGTGCCAGCAGTTTGGGGGGATCCTACAATGAGCAGTTCTTC.

This chain links TRBV11-2 with TRBJ2-5, with D tentatively TRBD2 (6 bases). The DNA matches TRBJ2-7 better at its end, which makes the J call doubtful. Germline V lookup: CDR1 SGHAT, CDR2 FQNNGV. The CDR3 contains 14 residues. DNA for the CDR3: TGTGCCAGCAGCTTAGGATCCGGGGGCTACGAGCAGTACTTC. Amino acid sequence: CASSLGSGGYEQYF.

The J gene is TRBJ2-1, the V gene TRBV11-3, with 7 bases that match TRBD2. CDR3 length: 15 amino acids. Looked up from germline, CDR1 is SGHNT and CDR2 is YENEEA. V lost 11 bases to trimming and J lost 4 bases; unmatched junction nucleotides: 14. CDR3 in amino acids: CAGRRSGLVYNEQFF. The CDR3, as DNA: TGTGCCGGGAGGCGTTCAGGACTAGTATACAATGAGCAGTTCTTC.

The chain couples TRBV5-4 to TRBJ2-5, with D maybe TRBD2 (6 bases). The CDR3 extends over 13 amino acids. In germline, CDR1 is SGHNT, CDR2 YYREEE (reference sequence). V lost 4 bases, J lost 1 base, and 8 bases lay in between. This chain's CDR3 is CASSLGGQETQYF. The CDR3 DNA reads as TGTGCCAGCAGCCTGGGGGGCCAAGAGACCCAGTACTTC. The full variable domain, completed using reference TRBV5-4 and TRBJ2-5, is ETGVTQSPTHLIKTRGQQVTLRCSSQSGHNTVSWYQQALGQGPQFIFQYYREEENGRGNFPPRFSGLQFPNYSSELNVNALELDDSALYLCASSLGGQETQYFGPGTRLLVL.

The rearrangement joins TRBV5-1 to TRBJ2-1; D may be TRBD2 (6 bases). This CDR3 region has 16 residues. V lost 4 bases to trimming and J lost 8 bases, with 22 bases between them. Germline V gives CDR1 SGHRS, CDR2 YFSETQ. The CDR3 is CASSRGGAHQEDEQFF. CDR3 DNA sequence: TGCGCCAGCAGCCGTGGCGGGGCACACCAGGAAGATGAGCAGTTCTTC.

This clone is a singleton in its sample. The V gene is TRBV20-1, the J gene TRBJ2-1, with 8 positions matching TRBD2. Trimming removed 3 bases from V and 10 bases from J; junction bases left unmatched: 2. CDR3 length equals 11 residues. The germline gives CDR1 DFQATT, CDR2 SNEGSKA (reference sequence). The CDR3 protein is CSARRGAEQFF. In DNA, the CDR3 is TGCAGTGCTAGGCGGGGGGCGGAGCAGTTCTTC.

The chain is built from TRBV7-8 and TRBJ2-7, with 10 bases lining up with TRBD2. In germline, CDR1 is SGHVS, CDR2 FQNEAQ. This CDR3 region has 14 residues. The junction had 7 bases not matched to a gene; V was cut back by 8 bases and J by 3 bases. The CDR3: CASGTSGIIYEQYF. The CDR3 nucleotides are TGTGCCAGCGGAACTAGCGGGATAATCTACGAGCAGTACTTC.

The chain combines TRBV29-1 with TRBJ2-1; 14 positions match TRBD2. Germline V CDR1 and CDR2: SQVTM, ANQGSEA. The CDR3 consists of 14 residues. V lost 5 bases, J lost 10 bases, and 7 bases stayed unmatched. The CDR3 spells CSVTGLAGEREQFF. The CDR3 DNA reads TGCAGCGTTACGGGACTAGCGGGAGAACGGGAGCAGTTCTTC.

The genes are TRBV4-1 and TRBJ1-5, with a weak D call TRBD1 (5 bases). There are 15 residues in the CDR3. CDR1 and CDR2 (germline): MGHRA, YSYEKL. The ends were cut back, 1 base at V and 2 bases at J, with 9 bases in the middle. The CDR3 loop is CASSQVARGNQPQHF. Here the CDR3 DNA reads TGCGCCAGCAGCCAAGTAGCCAGGGGCAATCAGCCCCAGCATTTT.

The chain couples TRBV9 to TRBJ2-1; 7 bases fit TRBD2. From germline, CDR1 is SGDLS and CDR2 YYNGEE. With V trimmed by 0 bases and J by 1 base, 19 bases remained unmatched. This CDR3 comprises 21 residues. CDR3 bases: TGTGCCAGCAGCGTAGTCGGGGGGAACCCTCTGGGGCAGACTTCCTACAATGAGCAGTTCTTC. Translating it yields CASSVVGGNPLGQTSYNEQFF.

The chain recombines TRBV19 with TRBJ2-1; 8 bases fit TRBD2. From germline, CDR1 is LNHDA and CDR2 SQIVND (reference sequence). V shed 3 bases, J shed 1 base, and the junction held 5 bases outside the gene matches. The CDR3 sequence is 16 residues long. The CDR3 is CASSITAGVSYNEQFF. The CDR3 bases are TGTGCCAGTAGTATTACAGCGGGAGTTTCCTACAATGAGCAGTTCTTC.

The chain employs TRBV27 and TRBJ1-4; possible D gene TRBD1, 6 bases. This CDR3 spans 15 amino acids. V dropped 4 bases and J dropped 7 bases, with 16 bases sitting between them. CDR1 and CDR2 (germline): MNHEY, SMNVEV (reference sequence). The chain's CDR3 is CASSYGGGWGEKLFF. The CDR3 nucleotides read TGTGCCAGCAGTTATGGAGGGGGATGGGGTGAAAAACTGTTTTTT. Using reference TRBV27 and TRBJ1-4 for the parts outside the CDR3, the full variable domain is EAQVTQNPRYLITVTGKKLTVTCSQNMNHEYMSWYRQDPGLGLRQIYYSMNVEVTDKGDVPEGYKVSRKEKRNFPLILESPSPNQTSLYFCASSYGGGWGEKLFFGSGTQLSVL.

The chain has TRBV4-1 and TRBJ2-2; D may be TRBD1 or TRBD2 (5 bases each). The CDR3 runs to 15 residues. Germline CDR1 and CDR2: MGHRA and YSYEKL. The germline V and J ends were trimmed by 0 bases and 7 bases, with 12 bases remaining between them. This chain's CDR3 is CASSQDGGGVGELFF. In DNA form, the CDR3 reads TGCGCCAGCAGCCAAGATGGGGGTGGGGTCGGGGAGCTGTTTTTT.

V usage is TRBV6-1 and J usage is TRBJ2-3; 11 nucleotides agree with TRBD2. CDR1 is MNHNS, CDR2 SASEGT, per germline. Trimming at V came to 4 bases and at J to 1 base, leaving 4 bases not matched to a gene. The CDR3 covers 16 residues. CDR3 sequence (DNA): TGTGCCAGCAGTGCCATACTAGCGGGAGGCACAGATACGCAGTATTTT. The encoded protein is CASSAILAGGTDTQYF.

The chain employs TRBV6-1 and TRBJ1-6; 8 bases match TRBD1. Germline-derived CDR1 and CDR2 are MNHNS and SASEGT. The CDR3 is 15 amino acids. Trimming at V came to 5 bases and at J to 5 bases, leaving 5 bases not matched to a gene. The CDR3 loop reads CASSPPTGDNSPLHF. As DNA, the CDR3 is TGTGCCAGCAGTCCCCCGACAGGGGATAATTCACCCCTCCACTTT.

This chain links TRBV9 with TRBJ2-1; tentative D call: TRBD1 (5 bases). The CDR3 has 12 residues. Germline CDR1 SGDLS, CDR2 YYNGEE. Trimming took 4 bases from V and 11 from J, leaving 13 bases between them. The CDR3 DNA is TGTGCCAGCAGCAGCAGACAGACAAAGCAGTTCTTC. It encodes CASSSRQTKQFF.

The chain links TRBV11-2 to TRBJ1-3; D is perhaps TRBD1 (5 bases). The CDR3 has 15 residues. V lost 5 bases to trimming and J lost 3 bases, with 14 bases between them. In germline, CDR1 is SGHAT, CDR2 FQNNGV. CDR3 amino acids: CASSPTGSGGNTIYF. CDR3 bases: TGTGCCAGCAGCCCCACAGGATCTGGTGGAAACACCATATATTTT.

This chain connects TRBV28 to TRBJ2-2; 8 positions agree with TRBD2. Trimming removed 5 bases from V and 6 bases from J; junction bases left unmatched: 8. Germline V gene data show CDR1 as MDHEN and CDR2 as SYDVKM. The CDR3 extends over 15 amino acids. The CDR3 DNA reads TGTGCCAGCAGTCCTGGGACTAGGACAGCCGGGGAGCTGTTTTTT. Translation gives CASSPGTRTAGELFF.

The chain uses TRBV4-2 and TRBJ1-4, with a possible D match to TRBD1 (6 bases). V lost 0 bases and J 4 bases, leaving 12 bases between the germline ends. This CDR3 spans 16 amino acids. Germline-derived CDR1 and CDR2 are LGHNA and YNFKEQ. The CDR3 loop reads CASSQDPGTLNEKLFF. In nucleotides, the CDR3 is TGTGCCAGCAGCCAAGATCCCGGGACACTTAATGAAAAACTGTTTTTT.

The chain uses TRBV5-1 and TRBJ2-7; 7 bases are a match to TRBD1. Germline assignment: CDR1 SGHRS and CDR2 YFSETQ. The CDR3 sequence is 13 residues long. V dropped 3 bases and J dropped 1; count of bases not matched to a gene: 1. CDR3 DNA sequence: TGCGCCAGCAGCTGGGACAGTTCCTACGAGCAGTACTTC. Protein product: CASSWDSSYEQYF.

Here the CDR3 DNA reads TGTGCCAGCAGTGAGTGGACTAGCGGGAATGAGCAGTTCTTC. Translating gives CASSEWTSGNEQFF. This rearrangement joins TRBV6-1 to TRBJ2-1; 11 nucleotides align to TRBD2. Looked up from germline, CDR1 is MNHNS and CDR2 is SASEGT. V shed 3 bases, J shed 7 bases, and the junction held 2 bases outside the gene matches. The CDR3 length is 14 residues.

The CDR3 loop is CAWSRQGVVVQYF. Here the CDR3 DNA reads TGTGCCTGGAGTAGGCAGGGGGTGGTAGTTCAGTACTTC. The V and J genes are TRBV30 and TRBJ2-7, with TRBD1 identical over 7 bases. Germline trimming cut 2 bases from V and 10 bases from J; bases unmatched to any gene: 11. The CDR3 consists of 13 residues. CDR1 is GTSNPN and CDR2 is SVGIG in the germline V gene (reference sequence).

The chain carries TRBV5-4 and TRBJ2-7; D call uncertain. The V end lost 10 bases, the J end lost 3 bases, and 14 bases lay between the germline ends. CDR1 is SGHNT, CDR2 YYREEE, per germline (reference sequence). This CDR3 is built from 12 residues. CDR3 nucleotides: TGTGCCTGGAGCCTGGCCCTCTACGAGCAGTACTTC. It encodes CAWSLALYEQYF.

V usage is TRBV5-5 and J usage is TRBJ2-1; D might be TRBD1 (5 bases). There are 15 residues in the CDR3. CDR1 SGHKS and CDR2 YYEKEE come from the germline V gene (reference sequence). V was pared by 2 bases and J by 5 bases, with 14 bases between. The CDR3 here is CASSLIAGYNNEQFF. The CDR3 bases are TGTGCCAGCAGCTTAATTGCAGGGTATAACAATGAGCAGTTCTTC.